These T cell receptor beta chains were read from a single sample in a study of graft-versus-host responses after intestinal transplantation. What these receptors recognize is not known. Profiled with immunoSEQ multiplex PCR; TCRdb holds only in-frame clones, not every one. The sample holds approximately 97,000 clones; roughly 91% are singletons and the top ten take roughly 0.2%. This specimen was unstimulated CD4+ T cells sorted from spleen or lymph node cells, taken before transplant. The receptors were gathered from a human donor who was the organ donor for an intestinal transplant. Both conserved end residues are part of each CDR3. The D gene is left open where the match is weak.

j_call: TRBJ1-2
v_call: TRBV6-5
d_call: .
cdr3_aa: CASRGFLNGYGYTF

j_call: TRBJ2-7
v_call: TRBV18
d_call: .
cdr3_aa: CASSPLKSLQGSGEQYF

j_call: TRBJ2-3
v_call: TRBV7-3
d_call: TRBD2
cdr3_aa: CASSFRGGRTDTQYF

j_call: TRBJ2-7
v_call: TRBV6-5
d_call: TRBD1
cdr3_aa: CASSYRKGTAIYEQYF

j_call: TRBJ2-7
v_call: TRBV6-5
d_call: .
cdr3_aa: CASSPTGVSSYEQYF

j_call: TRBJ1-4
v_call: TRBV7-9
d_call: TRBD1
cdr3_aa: CASRAGTGGVKLFF

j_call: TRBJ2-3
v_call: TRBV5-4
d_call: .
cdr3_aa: CASSSTQSDTQYF

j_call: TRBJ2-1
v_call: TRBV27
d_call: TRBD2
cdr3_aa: CASNPQAGGPHEQFF

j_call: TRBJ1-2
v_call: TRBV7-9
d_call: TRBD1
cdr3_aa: CASSLQGAGYGYTF

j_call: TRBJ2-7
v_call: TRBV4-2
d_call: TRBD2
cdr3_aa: CASSQDAQGGTSGGEQYF

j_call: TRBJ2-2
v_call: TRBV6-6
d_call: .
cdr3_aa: CASSISAGGELFF

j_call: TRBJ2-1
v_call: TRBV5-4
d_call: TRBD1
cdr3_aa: CASSQGQIPSYNEQFF

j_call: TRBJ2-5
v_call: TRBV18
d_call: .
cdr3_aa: CASSPPGADGETQYF

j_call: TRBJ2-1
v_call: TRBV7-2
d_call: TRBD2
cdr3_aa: CASSRIAGGVHEQFF

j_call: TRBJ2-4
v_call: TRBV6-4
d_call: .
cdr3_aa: CASSDSNPRANIQYF

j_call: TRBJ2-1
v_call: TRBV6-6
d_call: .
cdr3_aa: CASNAGLSYNEQFF

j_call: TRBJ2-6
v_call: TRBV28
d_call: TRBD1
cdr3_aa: CASTKRTGTSGANVLTF

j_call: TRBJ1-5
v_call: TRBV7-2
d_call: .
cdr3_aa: CASSLYYSNQPQHF

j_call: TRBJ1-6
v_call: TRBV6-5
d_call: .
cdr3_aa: CASRGVFPPLHF

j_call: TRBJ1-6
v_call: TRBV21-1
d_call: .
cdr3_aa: CASSKGRLGPYNSPLHF

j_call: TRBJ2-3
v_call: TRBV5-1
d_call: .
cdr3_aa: CASSSRQLTDTQYF

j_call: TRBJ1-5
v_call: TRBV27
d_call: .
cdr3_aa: CASSFLQGKDQPQHF

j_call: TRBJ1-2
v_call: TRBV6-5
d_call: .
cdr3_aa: CASGGLLYGYTF

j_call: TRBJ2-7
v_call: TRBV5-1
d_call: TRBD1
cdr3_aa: CASSHLTGGYEQYF

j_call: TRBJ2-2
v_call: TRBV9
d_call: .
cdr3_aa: CASSVVATGELFF

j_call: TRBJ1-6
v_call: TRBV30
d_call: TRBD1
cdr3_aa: CAWSRDSRFYNSPLHF

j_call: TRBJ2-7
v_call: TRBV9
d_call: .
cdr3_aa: CASSPRDSRSYEQYF

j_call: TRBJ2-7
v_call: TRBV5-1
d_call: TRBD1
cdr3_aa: CASSPAGTAYEQYF

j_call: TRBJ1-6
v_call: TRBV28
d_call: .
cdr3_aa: CASSGTGSSYNSPLHF

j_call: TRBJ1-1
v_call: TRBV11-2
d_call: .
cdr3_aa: CASRGGEAFF

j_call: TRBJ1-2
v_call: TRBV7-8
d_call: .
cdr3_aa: CASSLDSPYGYTF

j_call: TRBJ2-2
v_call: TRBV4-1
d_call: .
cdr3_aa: CASSHLNRPIHTGELFF

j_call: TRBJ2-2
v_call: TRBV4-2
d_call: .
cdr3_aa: CASSQEGASDTGELFF

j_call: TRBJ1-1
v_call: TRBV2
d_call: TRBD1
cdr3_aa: CASKGARTETEAFF

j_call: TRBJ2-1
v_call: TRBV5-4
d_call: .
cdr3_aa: CASSLTSTNEQFF

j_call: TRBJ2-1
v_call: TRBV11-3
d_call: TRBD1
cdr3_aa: CASSLDPGQDNEQFF

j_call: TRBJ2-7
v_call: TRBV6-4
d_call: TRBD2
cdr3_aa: CASSEIKGTSGGEQYF

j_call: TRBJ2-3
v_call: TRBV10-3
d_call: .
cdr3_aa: CAISQGQPGDTQYF

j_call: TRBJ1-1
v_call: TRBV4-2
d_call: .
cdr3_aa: CASSQERTNTEAFF

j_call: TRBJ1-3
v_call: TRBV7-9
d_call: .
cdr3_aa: CASSKDSHSGNTIYF

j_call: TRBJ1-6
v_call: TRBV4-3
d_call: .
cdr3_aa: CASSQDPTGDSPLHF

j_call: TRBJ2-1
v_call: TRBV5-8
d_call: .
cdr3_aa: CASSSPPGGEQFF

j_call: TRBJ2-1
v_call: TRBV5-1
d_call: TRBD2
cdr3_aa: CASSLVRSGASNEQFF

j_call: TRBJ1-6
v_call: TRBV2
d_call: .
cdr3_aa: CASLNWGGSPLHF

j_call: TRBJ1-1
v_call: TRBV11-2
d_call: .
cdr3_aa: CASSFQGRGNTEAFF

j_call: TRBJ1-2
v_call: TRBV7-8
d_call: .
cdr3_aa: CASSEKRGSYGYTF

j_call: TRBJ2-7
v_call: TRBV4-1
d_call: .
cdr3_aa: CASSQGTTWTPYEQYF

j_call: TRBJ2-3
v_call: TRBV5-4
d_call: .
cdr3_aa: CASSSRGGGLTDTQYF

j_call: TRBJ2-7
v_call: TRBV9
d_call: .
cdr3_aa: CASSVSVGEGLNEQYF

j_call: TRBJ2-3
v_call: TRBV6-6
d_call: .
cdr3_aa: CASSLTDTQYF

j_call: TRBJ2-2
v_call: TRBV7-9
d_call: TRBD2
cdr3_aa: CASSLYGLAAGELFF

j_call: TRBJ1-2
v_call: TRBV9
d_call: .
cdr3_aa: CASSARGDTYGYTF